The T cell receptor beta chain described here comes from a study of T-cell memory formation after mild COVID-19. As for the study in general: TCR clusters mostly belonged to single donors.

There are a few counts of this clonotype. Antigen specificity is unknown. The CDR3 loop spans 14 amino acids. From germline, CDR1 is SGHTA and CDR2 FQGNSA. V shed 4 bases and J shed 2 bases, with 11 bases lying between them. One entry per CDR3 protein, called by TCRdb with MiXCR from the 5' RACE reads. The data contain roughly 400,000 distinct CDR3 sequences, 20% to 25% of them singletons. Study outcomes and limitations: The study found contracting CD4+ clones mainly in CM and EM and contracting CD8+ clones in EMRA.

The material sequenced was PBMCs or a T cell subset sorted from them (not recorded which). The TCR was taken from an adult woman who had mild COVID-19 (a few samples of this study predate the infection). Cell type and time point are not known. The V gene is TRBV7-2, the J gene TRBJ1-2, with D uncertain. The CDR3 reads CASSSETENYGYTF. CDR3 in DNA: TGTGCCAGCAGCTCCGAGACGGAGAACTATGGCTACACCTTC.